The rows below give T cell receptor beta chains drawn from one sample of a study of OX40 agonist ivuxolimab in advanced cancers. Produced via immunoSEQ multiplex PCR; TCRdb's table is partial and in-frame only. The sample lists roughly 48,000 clones; approximately 81% were seen once. The sequences come from CD4+ or CD8+ T cells sorted from blood, collected in a trial of the OX40 agonist ivuxolimab. All receptors derive from an adult with an advanced solid tumor such as melanoma, head and neck, liver or kidney cancer. CDR3s include the opening cysteine and the closing phenylalanine or tryptophan. A D gene is named only where the DNA matches it firmly. The size field is filled for only some rows; it gives once, few, many or a size class.

TRBV29-1	-	-	TRBJ1-3	CSVLGGNTIYF	TGCAGCGTCCTGGGGGGAAACACCATATATTTT
TRBV9	-	-	TRBJ2-7	CASSVAAEWSYEQYF	TGTGCCAGCAGCGTAGCGGCAGAGTGGTCCTACGAGCAGTACTTC
TRBV7-9	-	-	TRBJ2-7	CASSPTYEQYF	TGTGCCAGCAGCCCAACCTACGAGCAGTACTTC
TRBV10-3	-	-	TRBJ1-1	CAISDGGSTEAFF	TGTGCCATCAGTGACGGGGGTAGCACTGAAGCTTTCTTT
TRBV7-8	-	TRBD2	TRBJ2-7	CASSSSWTSGSLEQYF	TGTGCCAGCAGTTCGAGTTGGACTAGCGGGAGTCTCGAGCAGTACTTC
TRBV19	-	-	TRBJ1-2	CASSIAPRIEGFGYTF	TGTGCCAGTAGTATAGCCCCCAGGATAGAGGGGTTTGGCTACACCTTC
TRBV7-8	-	-	TRBJ1-1	CASSIQGYTEAFF	TGTGCCAGCAGCATACAGGGTTACACTGAAGCTTTCTTT
TRBV2	-	TRBD2	TRBJ2-1	CASVRSGRMYTSYNEQFF	TGTGCCAGCGTCCGGAGCGGGAGAATGTATACGTCCTACAATGAGCAGTTCTTC
TRBV6-5	-	-	TRBJ2-7	CASSYRDTSSYEQYF	TGTGCCAGCAGTTACAGGGACACCTCCTCCTACGAGCAGTACTTC
TRBV10-3	-	-	TRBJ1-5	CAITAASNQPQHF	TGTGCCATCACGGCGGCTAGCAATCAGCCCCAGCATTTT
TRBV11-2	-	TRBD1	TRBJ2-7	CASSSSRDREQYF	TGTGCCAGCAGCTCCTCCCGGGACAGAGAGCAGTACTTC
TRBV19	-	-	TRBJ2-1	CASSPAGSSYNEQFF	TGTGCCAGTAGTCCTGCAGGAAGCTCCTACAATGAGCAGTTCTTC
TRBV18	-	-	TRBJ1-2	CASSPRTADGYTF	TGTGCCAGCTCTCCGAGGACGGCCGATGGCTACACCTTC
TRBV7-9	-	-	TRBJ2-3	CASSLGTDTQYF	TGTGCCAGCAGCTTAGGGACAGATACGCAGTATTTT
TRBV2	-	-	TRBJ2-5	CASSRTGPETQYF	TGTGCCAGCAGTCGCACAGGGCCAGAGACCCAGTACTTC
TRBV7-8	-	TRBD2	TRBJ2-5	CASSLVFSGRAWGETQYF	TGTGCCAGCAGCTTAGTTTTTAGCGGGAGGGCGTGGGGGGAGACCCAGTACTTC
TRBV5-4	few	-	TRBJ2-2	CASSQNTGELFF	TGTGCCAGCAGTCAGAACACCGGGGAGCTGTTTTTT
TRBV6-1	-	TRBD2	TRBJ2-2	CASSFRLAGTGELFF	TGTGCCAGCAGTTTCCGACTAGCAGGCACCGGGGAGCTGTTTTTT
TRBV18	-	TRBD2	TRBJ2-3	CASSPPLAGSTDTQYF	TGTGCCAGCTCACCCCCATTAGCGGGGAGCACAGATACGCAGTATTTT
TRBV5-1	-	TRBD1	TRBJ2-5	CASSPTGTGAGETQYF	TGCGCCAGCAGCCCGACCGGGACAGGGGCCGGTGAGACCCAGTACTTC
TRBV10-3	-	-	TRBJ1-1	CAAAYDRMNTEAFF	TGTGCCGCCGCCTACGACAGAATGAACACTGAAGCTTTCTTT
TRBV21-1	-	-	TRBJ2-7	CASSKASPYEQYF	TGTGCCAGCAGCAAAGCTAGCCCCTACGAGCAGTACTTC